The entry that follows covers one TCR beta chain sequence. This CDR3 region has 15 residues. Deletions cut 4 bases from V and 5 bases from J, with 18 bases between. From germline, CDR1 is SGHNT and CDR2 YYREEE (reference sequence). This entry belongs to a study of memory CD4+ T cells and cytomegalovirus serostatus. The data were produced by immunoSEQ multiplex PCR, yet TCRdb's version contains in-frame clones alone and is incomplete. This table has 46,000 or so clones, 60% to 80% appearing once. The sort gate was single viable CD3+CD4+CD8-CD45RO+ cells for memory CD4+ T cells. The rearrangement joins TRBV5-4 to TRBJ2-5; tentative D call: TRBD1 (6 bases). The sequencing sample was made of memory CD4+ T cells from blood. This receptor was identified in an adult in good health and CMV-seronegative. The CDR3 coding sequence is TGTGCCAGCAGCCTGTTACAGGGCGAAGTGGAGACCCAGTACTTC. Protein: CASSLLQGEVETQYF.